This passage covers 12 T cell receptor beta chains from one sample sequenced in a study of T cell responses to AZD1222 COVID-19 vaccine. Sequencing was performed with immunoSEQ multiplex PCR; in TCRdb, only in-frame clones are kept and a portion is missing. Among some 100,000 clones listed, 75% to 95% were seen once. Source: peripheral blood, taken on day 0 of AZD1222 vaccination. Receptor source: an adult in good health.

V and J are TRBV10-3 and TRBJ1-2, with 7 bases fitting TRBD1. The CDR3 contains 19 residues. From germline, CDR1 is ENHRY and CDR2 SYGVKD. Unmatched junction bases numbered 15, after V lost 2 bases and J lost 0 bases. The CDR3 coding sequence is TGTGCCATCAGTGAGCCGTCCCCGTTAACAGGGGCCCCTAACTATGGCTACACCTTC. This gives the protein CAISEPSPLTGAPNYGYTF.

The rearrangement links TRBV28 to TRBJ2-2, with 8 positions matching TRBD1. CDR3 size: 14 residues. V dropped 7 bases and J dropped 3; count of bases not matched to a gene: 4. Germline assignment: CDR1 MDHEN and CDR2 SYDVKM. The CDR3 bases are TGTGCCAGCACCAAGACAGGGGACACCGGGGAGCTGTTTTTT. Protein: CASTKTGDTGELFF.

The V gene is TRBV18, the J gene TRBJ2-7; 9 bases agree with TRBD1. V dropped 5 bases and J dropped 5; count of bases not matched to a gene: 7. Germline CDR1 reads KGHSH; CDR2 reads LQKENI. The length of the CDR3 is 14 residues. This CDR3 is CASSKDRGYHEQYF. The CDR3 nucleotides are TGTGCCAGCTCAAAAGACAGGGGGTACCACGAGCAGTACTTC.

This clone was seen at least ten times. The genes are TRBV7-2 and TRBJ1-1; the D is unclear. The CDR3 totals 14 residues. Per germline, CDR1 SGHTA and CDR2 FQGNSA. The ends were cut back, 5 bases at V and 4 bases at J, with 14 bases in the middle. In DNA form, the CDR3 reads TGTGCCAGCAGCCTCGACGGAGTCGCCACTGAAGCTTTCTTT. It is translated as CASSLDGVATEAFF.

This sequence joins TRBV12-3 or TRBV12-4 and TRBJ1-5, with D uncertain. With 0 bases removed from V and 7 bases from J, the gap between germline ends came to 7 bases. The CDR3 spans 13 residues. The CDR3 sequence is CASSLAGEQPQHF. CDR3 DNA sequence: TGTGCCAGCAGTTTAGCTGGAGAACAGCCCCAGCATTTT.

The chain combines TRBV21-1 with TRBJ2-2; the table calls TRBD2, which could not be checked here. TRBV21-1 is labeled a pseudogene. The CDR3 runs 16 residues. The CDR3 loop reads CASTTGTSGSTGELFF. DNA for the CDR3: TGTGCCAGCACCACCGGGACTAGCGGGAGCACCGGGGAGCTGTTTTTT.

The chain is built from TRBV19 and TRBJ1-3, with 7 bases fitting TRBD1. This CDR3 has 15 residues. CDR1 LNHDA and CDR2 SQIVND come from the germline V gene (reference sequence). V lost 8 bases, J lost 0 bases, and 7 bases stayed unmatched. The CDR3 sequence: CASRRQGDSGNTIYF. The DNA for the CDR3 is TGTGCCAGTCGAAGACAGGGAGACTCTGGAAACACCATATATTTT.

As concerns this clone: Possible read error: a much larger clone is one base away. CDR3 nucleotides: TGCGCCCGCAGCCGGCAGGACAGGGAGTTTGAAGCTTTCTTT. It encodes CARSRQDREFEAFF. V and J are TRBV4-1 and TRBJ1-1; TRBD1 agrees at 8 bases. The CDR3 totals 14 residues. Germline V lookup: CDR1 MGHRA, CDR2 YSYEKL.

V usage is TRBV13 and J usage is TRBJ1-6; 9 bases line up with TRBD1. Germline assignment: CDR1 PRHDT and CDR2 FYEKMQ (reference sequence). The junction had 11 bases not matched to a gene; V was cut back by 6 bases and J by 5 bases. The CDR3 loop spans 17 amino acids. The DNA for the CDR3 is TGTGCCAGCAGTCTTAGGATCCGACAGGGGGATAATTCACCCCTCCACTTT. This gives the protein CASSLRIRQGDNSPLHF.

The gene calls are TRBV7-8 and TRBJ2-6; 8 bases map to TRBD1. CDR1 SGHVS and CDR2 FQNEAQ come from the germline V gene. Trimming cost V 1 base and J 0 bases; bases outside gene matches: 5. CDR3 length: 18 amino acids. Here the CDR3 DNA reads TGTGCCAGCAGCTTAGGACAGGGGCTAGACTCTGGGGCCAACGTCCTGACTTTC. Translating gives CASSLGQGLDSGANVLTF.

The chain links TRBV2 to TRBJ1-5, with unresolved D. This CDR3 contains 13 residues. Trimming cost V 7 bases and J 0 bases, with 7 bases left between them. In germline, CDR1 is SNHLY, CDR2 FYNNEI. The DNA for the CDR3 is TGTGCCAGCACAGGACGTAGCAATCAGCCCCAGCATTTT. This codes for CASTGRSNQPQHF. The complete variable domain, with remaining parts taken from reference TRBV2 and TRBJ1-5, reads EPEVTQTPSHQVTQMGQEVILRCVPISNHLYFYWYRQILGQKVEFLVSFYNNEISEKSEIFDDQFSVERPDGSNFTLKIRSTKLEDSAMYFCASTGRSNQPQHFGDGTRLSIL.

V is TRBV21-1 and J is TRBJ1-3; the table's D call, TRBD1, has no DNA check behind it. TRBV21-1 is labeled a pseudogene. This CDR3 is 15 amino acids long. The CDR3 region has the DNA TGTGCCAGCAGAGACGGACAGAGCTCTGGAAACACCATATATTTT. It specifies CASRDGQSSGNTIYF.